These 2 T cell receptor beta chains originate from one sample sequenced in a study of blood T cell repertoires in COVID-19. The assay was immunoSEQ multiplex PCR, and TCRdb's table has in-frame clones only and misses some. The sample holds about 74,000 clones, about 86% seen once. Input material: peripheral blood. These receptors all stem from a woman older than 75 with active or convalescent COVID-19.

This clone was counted only a few times. This sequence joins TRBV7-9 and TRBJ2-3, with 8 bases lining up with TRBD2. The V and J ends lost 3 bases and 0 bases, in that order; junction bases with no gene match: 2. CDR3 length equals 15 residues. CDR1 and CDR2 from the germline V gene are SEHNR and FQNEAQ (reference sequence). Written as DNA, the CDR3 is TGTGCCAGCAGCTTGTCTAGCGGGAGCACAGATACGCAGTATTTT. Protein product: CASSLSSGSTDTQYF.

The chain joins TRBV29-1 to TRBJ2-3, with 8 bases matching TRBD1. This CDR3 comprises 15 residues. The ends lost 6 bases at V and 2 bases at J; junction bases unmatched: 10. Germline values: CDR1 SQVTM, CDR2 ANQGSEA. The CDR3, as DNA: TGCAGCGTCCTTGACAGGGGCTCCCTCACAGATACGCAGTATTTT. Its translation is CSVLDRGSLTDTQYF.